These 4 T cell receptor beta chains were sequenced from one sample in a study of regulatory T cells in long-lasting Graves disease. Time point described: newly diagnosed GD, antithyroid drugs for less than 3 months. There was RNA extracted from PBMCs, and the TCR library was made from it. Researchers made TCR beta libraries by using iRepertoire HTBI primers and running Arm-PCR on CDR3 regions. TCRdb processed the multiplex PCR reads anew with MiXCR; each CDR3 protein has one entry. The sample contains about 210,000 distinct CDR3 sequences, less than 20% of which appear only once. The same specimen was also included in a second study, on T cells in Graves' hyperthyroidism and ophthalmopathy.

The sample was peripheral blood mononuclear cells (PBMCs), taken at new diagnosis, from a patient treated with antithyroid drugs. The receptors here all came from a woman aged 30 to 39 with Graves disease.

The J gene is TRBJ1-3, the V gene TRBV11-2; no firm D call. CDR3 length: 13 residues. Germline CDR1 SGHAT, CDR2 FQNNGV. V was trimmed by 5 bases and J by 4 bases, leaving 9 bases between them. CDR3 in DNA: TGTGCCAGCAGCACCCCTCGGGGAAACACCATATATTTT. Residues: CASSTPRGNTIYF.

Concerning this clonotype itself: This sequence is one base from a far larger clone and is likely a read error. The chain has TRBV2 and TRBJ2-7; D not certain. The germline V gene encodes CDR1 SNHLY and CDR2 FYNNEI. Trimming pared 4 bases from V and 7 bases from J, leaving 14 bases between. The CDR3 runs 13 residues. The chain's CDR3 is CASSGLASNEQYF. The CDR3 DNA is TGTGCCAGCAGTGGGTTAGCAAGTAATGAGCAGTACTTC.

With regard to this clonotype: A much larger clone lies one base from this, so it may be a read error. The V gene is TRBV5-1, the J gene TRBJ1-6; the D gene is possibly TRBD1 (5 bases). Trimming shortened V by 0 bases and J by 8 bases, and 9 bases separated the two germline ends. Germline V CDR1 and CDR2: SGHRS, YFSETQ. CDR3 length: 14 residues. For the CDR3, the DNA is TGCGCCAGCAGCTTGGTGGTAGGGGATTCACCCCTCCACTTT. It specifies CASSLVVGDSPLHF.

This clonotype showed up many times. This chain joins TRBV10-3 and TRBJ1-1; D unclear. The germline V and J ends were trimmed by 2 bases and 2 bases, with 9 bases remaining between them. This CDR3 is 14 amino acids long. CDR1 is ENHRY, CDR2 SYGVKD, per germline. CDR3 protein: CAISENYRNTEAFF. The CDR3 DNA reads TGTGCCATCAGTGAGAACTACCGAAACACTGAAGCTTTCTTT.